A single T cell receptor beta chain is shown here with its context. Its binding antigen is unknown. No clone much larger than this one lies a single base away; base qualities are absent. The sample originates from a study of response to subunit inactivated influenza vaccine (dated by TCRdb to between 2018 and 2020). Background on the whole study: The study used deep quantitative T cell receptor repertoire profiling to track responses to a trivalent subunit inactivated influenza vaccine. Beyond this particular receptor, the publication reports: It was suggested by the authors that each seasonal influenza vaccination may recruit only a limited number of new T cells.

Receptor amplification or capture employed RT-PCR. Sequenced using an Illumina HiSeq 2500. The public reads were reprocessed in TCRdb via fastp at Q25 and MiXCR, keeping in-frame beta chains. Each entry is one CDR3 protein sequence, shown with its most common DNA and genes. This sample is represented by 610,000 or so distinct CDR3 sequences; less than 15% of them were singletons. The ten largest account for 11% of the sample. The sequencing here drew on PBMCs from blood, taken approximately 13 days after vaccination. This clonotype originated in a man in his fifties who received an inactivated influenza vaccine. Donor details come from another sample of the same person, matched by shared clones.

CDR3 sequence: CAWSGGRSLRGYYGYTF. The nucleotides read TGTGCCTGGAGTGGGGGGAGGTCCCTCCGGGGATACTATGGCTACACCTTC. This chain is built from TRBV30 and TRBJ1-2, with a tentative D gene TRBD1 over 5 matching bases. Cut back by 1 base and 3 bases, the V and J ends lie 21 bases apart. Reading from cysteine to phenylalanine, the CDR3 counts 17 amino acids. CDR3 DNA is the only sequence kept; it has 51 bases, read in frame from the first base. According to the germline V gene (reference sequence), CDR1 reads GTSNPN and CDR2 reads SVGIG.